These 26 T cell receptor beta chains were all obtained from the same sample, sequenced in a study of blood T cells in healthy people across ages. For the second PCR, which ran for about 6 to 11 cycles, a sample-barcoded 5' primer and a J-beta primer mix were used. TCRdb itself ran the 5' RACE reads through MiXCR, one entry per CDR3 protein. The sample includes hundreds of thousands of distinct CDR3 sequences, under 55% of them seen just once. Sequencing used blood. The receptors were gathered from a man in his 60s in good health.

This clonotype occurred a few times. The genes are TRBV29-1 and TRBJ2-3; no firm D call. Deletions cut 4 bases from V and 4 bases from J, with 12 bases between. From germline, CDR1 is SQVTM and CDR2 ANQGSEA. The CDR3 totals 13 residues. Written as DNA, the CDR3 is TGCAGCGTTGTCTCCGCGACGGCAGATACGCAGTATTTT. It yields the protein CSVVSATADTQYF.

This clonotype was counted many times. The rearrangement joins TRBV7-9 to TRBJ2-5, with 8 bases that match TRBD1. CDR3 length equals 15 residues. The germline gives CDR1 SEHNR, CDR2 FQNEAQ (reference sequence). The trim removed 5 bases at V and 3 bases at J, leaving 8 bases unmatched. CDR3 sequence (DNA): TGTGCCAGCAGCCTGCCCGGACAGGGTGAAGAGACCCAGTACTTC. This translates into CASSLPGQGEETQYF.

Only a few counts were recorded for this clonotype. The chain is built from TRBV4-2 and TRBJ2-7, with no clear D. The CDR3 contains 14 residues. V shed 0 bases and J shed 5 bases, with 11 bases lying between them. The germline V gene has CDR1 LGHNA and CDR2 YNFKEQ. CDR3 sequence (DNA): TGTGCCAGCAGCCAAGAAATAACAGACAACGAGCAGTACTTC. It is translated as CASSQEITDNEQYF.

The DNA for the CDR3 is TGCGCCAGCAGCCACAACAGGGGGAACAGTAACTATGGCTACACCTTC. Its translation: CASSHNRGNSNYGYTF. This chain connects TRBV4-1 to TRBJ1-2, with 8 bases aligning to TRBD1. This CDR3 spans 16 amino acids. Germline V CDR1 and CDR2: MGHRA, YSYEKL. V trimming: 3 bases; J trimming: 1 base; junction bases outside the gene matches: 7.

The CDR3 region has the DNA TGCGCCAGCAGCTTCCCAGAAGGCGGGGGCAGCACAGATACGCAGTATTTT. Translated, it gives CASSFPEGGGSTDTQYF. This rearrangement joins TRBV5-1 to TRBJ2-3; TRBD2 is a possible D gene (7 bases). The ends were cut back, 2 bases at V and 0 bases at J, with 16 bases in the middle. Germline V gives CDR1 SGHRS, CDR2 YFSETQ. The CDR3 spans 17 residues. Full variable domain (rest looked up from reference TRBV5-1 and TRBJ2-3): KAGVTQTPRYLIKTRGQQVTLSCSPISGHRSVSWYQQTPGQGLQFLFEYFSETQRNKGNFPGRFSGRQFSNSRSEMNVSTLELGDSALYLCASSFPEGGGSTDTQYFGPGTRLTVL.

This clonotype was observed many times. One end of the junction fails to match germline, which may point to a read error. The V gene is TRBV5-1, the J gene TRBJ2-1, with D tentatively TRBD1 or TRBD2 (6 bases each). This CDR3 spans 15 amino acids. CDR1 is SGHRS and CDR2 is YFSETQ in the germline V gene. CDR3 loop: CASSLGGGSYNEQFF. In DNA, the CDR3 is TGTGCCAGCTCCCTCGGGGGCGGCTCCTACAATGAGCAGTTCTTC.

V gene TRBV4-1 combines with J gene TRBJ2-5; 9 bases are a match to TRBD1. TRBJ2-7 matches the DNA end more closely, so the J call is doubtful. Germline V gene data show CDR1 as MGHRA and CDR2 as YSYEKL. CDR3 size: 15 residues. CDR3 in amino acids: CASSQGNRGRNEQYF. DNA of the CDR3: TGCGCCAGCAGCCAAGGCAACAGGGGGCGGAACGAGCAGTACTTC.

This clonotype was counted a single time. V is TRBV15 and J is TRBJ1-1; D not certain. The germline V gene encodes CDR1 LNHNV and CDR2 YYDKDF (reference sequence). The CDR3 runs 12 residues. Trimming left V 8 bases short and J 1 base short, with 8 bases between. The CDR3: CATSEGNTEAFF. The CDR3 region has the DNA TGTGCCACCTCGGAGGGGAACACTGAAGCTTTCTTT.

This chain links TRBV6-2 or TRBV6-3 with TRBJ2-1; 8 bases agree with TRBD2. The length of the CDR3 is 16 residues. The J segment lost 6 bases and the V segment lost 3 bases, leaving 10 bases of the junction unmatched. Per the germline V gene, CDR1 is MNHEY and CDR2 is SVGEGT. The CDR3 coding sequence is TGTGCCAGCAGTTATGGGGGCGGGGGGCCGTTCAATGAGCAGTTCTTC. Residues: CASSYGGGGPFNEQFF.

Regarding this clonotype: Germline is not matched at one junction end, which may reflect a read error. The rearrangement uses TRBV7-2 and TRBJ2-7; the D is unclear. CDR1 is SGHTA and CDR2 is FQGNSA in the germline V gene. The CDR3 spans 15 residues. The chain's CDR3 is CASSLEGRSSDEQYF. The CDR3 DNA is TGTGCCAGCAGCTTAGAGGGCAGGAGCTCCGACGAGCAGTACTTC.

This clonotype was counted a few times. The J gene is TRBJ2-5, the V gene TRBV20-1; tentative D call: TRBD2 (6 bases). CDR3 size: 15 residues. CDR1 and CDR2 (germline): DFQATT, SNEGSKA (reference sequence). Trimming shortened V by 4 bases and J by 1 base, and 16 bases separated the two germline ends. CDR3 residues: CSATAPAGPQETQYF. The CDR3 nucleotides are TGCAGTGCTACGGCCCCCGCGGGGCCCCAAGAGACCCAGTACTTC.

A few counts support this clonotype. The chain recombines TRBV12-5 with TRBJ2-7; D remains ambiguous. Germline values: CDR1 LGHNT, CDR2 FRNRAP. V was cut by 2 bases and J by 1 base, with 18 bases left in between. The CDR3 runs to 17 residues. The CDR3 here is CASGLTHSRDASYEQYF. The DNA for the CDR3 is TGTGCTAGTGGTTTGACCCACAGCCGAGATGCTTCCTACGAGCAGTACTTC.

The chain uses TRBV5-1 and TRBJ2-6, with 9 bases identical to TRBD1. V shed 1 base and J 0 bases; nucleotides not matched to a gene: 5. CDR3 length: 18 amino acids. Germline V gene sequence: CDR1 SGHRS, CDR2 YFSETQ. The CDR3 is CASSLTGQGSSGANVLTF. CDR3 nucleotide sequence: TGCGCCAGCAGCTTGACCGGACAGGGGAGCTCTGGGGCCAACGTCCTGACTTTC. Variable domain in full (rest from reference TRBV5-1 and TRBJ2-6): KAGVTQTPRYLIKTRGQQVTLSCSPISGHRSVSWYQQTPGQGLQFLFEYFSETQRNKGNFPGRFSGRQFSNSRSEMNVSTLELGDSALYLCASSLTGQGSSGANVLTFGAGSRLTVL.

The genes are TRBV6-2 or TRBV6-3 and TRBJ2-4, with D unclear. The CDR3 runs 14 residues. Germline CDR1 MNHEY, CDR2 SVGEGT. The V and J ends lost 2 bases and 13 bases respectively, with 18 bases between them. The CDR3 DNA reads TGTGCCAGCAGTTACGCGGCCAGCTCAGGAGAGCAGTACTTC. Its protein is CASSYAASSGEQYF.

This chain connects TRBV11-2 to TRBJ1-4; TRBD1 is a possible D gene (5 bases). The CDR3 contains 13 residues. The germline gives CDR1 SGHAT, CDR2 FQNNGV. V gave up 5 bases and J gave up 6 bases, with 10 bases separating them. The DNA of the CDR3 is TGTGCCAGCAGCAGGGACGGATATGAAAAACTGTTTTTT. Its translation: CASSRDGYEKLFF.

The chain has TRBV24-1 and TRBJ1-5; D perhaps matches TRBD1 (6 bases). Germline-derived CDR1 and CDR2 are KGHDR and SFDVKD. Trimming took off 4 bases at V and 0 bases at J, with 9 bases between the two ends. This CDR3 region has 15 residues. The CDR3 sequence is CATSEGHHSNQPQHF. CDR3 DNA sequence: TGTGCCACCAGTGAGGGACATCATAGCAATCAGCCCCAGCATTTT.

This clonotype was observed a few times. The V call is TRBV15, the J call TRBJ2-3, with TRBD1 matching over 9 bases. V was clipped by 4 bases and J by 3 bases; unmatched bases: 11. The CDR3 has 17 amino acids. Germline loops: CDR1 LNHNV, CDR2 YYDKDF (reference sequence). The CDR3 nucleotides read TGTGCCACCAGCAAGCCCGGGACAGGGTATTTTACAGATACGCAGTATTTT. This sequence encodes CATSKPGTGYFTDTQYF. Supplemented by reference TRBV15 and TRBJ2-3, the full variable domain reads DAMVIQNPRYQVTQFGKPVTLSCSQTLNHNVMYWYQQKSSQAPKLLFHYYDKDFNNEADTPDNFQSRRPNTSFCFLDIRSPGLGDTAMYLCATSKPGTGYFTDTQYFGPGTRLTVL.

There are a few counts of this clonotype. The V call is TRBV11-3, the J call TRBJ2-5; D may be TRBD1 (6 bases). From germline, CDR1 is SGHNT and CDR2 YENEEA. Trimming took 5 bases from V and 4 from J, leaving 17 bases between them. The length of the CDR3 is 15 residues. This chain's CDR3 is CASSPRTEMGETQYF. DNA of the CDR3: TGTGCCAGCAGCCCCCGGACAGAAATGGGAGAGACCCAGTACTTC.

The sample holds many counts of this clonotype. This chain connects TRBV7-2 to TRBJ2-7; perhaps TRBD1 as D (5 bases). This CDR3 has 13 amino acids. The germline V gene has CDR1 SGHTA and CDR2 FQGNSA. Trimming shortened V by 6 bases and J by 7 bases, and 16 bases separated the two germline ends. As DNA, the CDR3 is TGTGCCAGCAGGATGGGCGTGGGGCGAGAGCAGTACTTC. Residues: CASRMGVGREQYF. Based on the CDR3 plus reference TRBV7-2 and TRBJ2-7, the full variable domain is GAGVSQSPSNKVTEKGKDVELRCDPISGHTALYWYRQSLGQGLEFLIYFQGNSAPDKSGLPSDRFSAERTGGSVSTLTIQRTQQEDSAVYLCASRMGVGREQYFGPGTRLTVT.

The V call is TRBV11-2, the J call TRBJ1-4; no clear D gene. CDR1 and CDR2 (germline): SGHAT, FQNNGV. The CDR3 has 15 amino acids. Trimming cost V 5 bases and J 8 bases, with 18 bases left between them. CDR3 nucleotide sequence: TGTGCCAGCAGCCCTAGGTCGTATCGAGAGGAAAAACTGTTTTTT. Amino acids: CASSPRSYREEKLFF. Together with reference TRBV11-2 and TRBJ1-4, the CDR3 gives the full variable domain: EAGVAQSPRYKIIEKRQSVAFWCNPISGHATLYWYQQILGQGPKLLIQFQNNGVVDDSQLPKDRFSAERLKGVDSTLKIQPAKLEDSAVYLCASSPRSYREEKLFFGSGTQLSVL.

The V call is TRBV28, the J call TRBJ2-4; 8 bases line up with TRBD1. CDR1 is MDHEN and CDR2 is SYDVKM in the germline V gene. V lost 3 bases and J lost 3; bases outside the gene matches: 7. The CDR3 is made up of 16 amino acids. CDR3 in amino acids: CASSFQGARNKNIQYF. CDR3 in DNA: TGTGCCAGCAGTTTCCAGGGGGCGCGGAACAAAAACATTCAGTACTTC.

The rearrangement uses TRBV5-6 and TRBJ2-1; 10 bases map to TRBD2. The V gene's germline CDR1 is SGHDT and CDR2 YYEEEE. The CDR3 runs 17 residues. V gave up 2 bases and J gave up 10 bases; unmatched junction bases: 15. The CDR3: CASSLSYLAGDAYEQFF. DNA for the CDR3: TGTGCCAGCAGCTTAAGTTACCTAGCGGGGGATGCCTACGAGCAGTTCTTC.

The gene calls are TRBV7-2 and TRBJ2-3, with no clear D. Germline-derived CDR1 and CDR2 are SGHTA and FQGNSA. There are 13 residues in the CDR3. With 5 bases removed from V and 5 bases from J, the gap between germline ends came to 11 bases. Here the CDR3 DNA reads TGTGCCAGCAGCCTCAGGCCGAAAGATACGCAGTATTTT. Translated, it gives CASSLRPKDTQYF.

The genes are TRBV9 and TRBJ2-5; no clear D gene. In germline, CDR1 is SGDLS, CDR2 YYNGEE. Trimming left V 0 bases short and J 2 bases short, with 8 bases between. The CDR3 has 14 residues. CDR3 in amino acids: CASSVEGWQETQYF. Written as DNA, the CDR3 is TGTGCCAGCAGCGTAGAAGGGTGGCAAGAGACCCAGTACTTC.

This clonotype has just a few counts. The V gene is TRBV4-3, the J gene TRBJ1-2; a weak D match, TRBD1 (5 bases). The CDR3 runs to 16 residues. From germline, CDR1 is LGHNA and CDR2 YSLEER. Trimming shortened V by 0 bases and J by 8 bases, and 19 bases separated the two germline ends. The CDR3 protein is CASSQDRGGEPGGYTF. The CDR3, as DNA: TGCGCCAGCAGCCAAGATCGGGGGGGGGAGCCTGGAGGCTACACCTTC.

The genes are TRBV7-2 and TRBJ2-7, with TRBD2 matching over 15 bases. The V and J ends lost 1 base and 2 bases, in that order; junction bases with no gene match: 6. The CDR3 length is 18 residues. Germline values: CDR1 SGHTA, CDR2 FQGNSA. The CDR3 region has the DNA TGTGCCAGCAGCTTAGAGGGACTAGCGGGGGGCTACACCTACGAGCAGTACTTC. As protein: CASSLEGLAGGYTYEQYF.